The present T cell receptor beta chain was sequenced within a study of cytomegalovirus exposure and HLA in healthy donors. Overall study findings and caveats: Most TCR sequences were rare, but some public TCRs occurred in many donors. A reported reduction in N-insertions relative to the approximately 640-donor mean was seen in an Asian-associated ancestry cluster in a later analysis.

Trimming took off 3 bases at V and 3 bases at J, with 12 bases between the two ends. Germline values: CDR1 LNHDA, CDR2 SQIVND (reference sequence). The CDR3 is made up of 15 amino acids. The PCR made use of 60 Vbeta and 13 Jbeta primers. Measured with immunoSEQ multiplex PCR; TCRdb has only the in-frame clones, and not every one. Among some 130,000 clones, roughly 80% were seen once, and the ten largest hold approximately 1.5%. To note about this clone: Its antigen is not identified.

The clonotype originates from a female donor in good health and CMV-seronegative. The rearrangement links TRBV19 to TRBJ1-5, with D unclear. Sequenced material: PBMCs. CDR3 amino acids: CASSIGSGFNQPQHF. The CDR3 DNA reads TGTGCCAGTAGTATCGGGTCGGGGTTCAATCAGCCCCAGCATTTT.